The present TCR beta chain was sequenced within a study of PD-1 blockade in classical Hodgkin lymphoma. As regards this clone: Its antigen is unknown.

Libraries were prepared by immunoSEQ multiplex PCR; TCRdb keeps only in-frame clonotypes and omits some of them. The sample holds about 40,000 clones, over 80% seen once. Regarding the study as a whole: Patients who began taking nivolumab under 1 year after ASCT were left out. Before treatment, TCR diversity in newly diagnosed patients was reportedly lower than in healthy donors. Patients with a complete response exhibited baseline diversity comparable to newly diagnosed patients.

This CDR3 is built from 18 residues. V gave up 6 bases and J gave up 0 bases, with 21 bases separating them. Germline V lookup: CDR1 LNHDA, CDR2 SQIVND (reference sequence). Every patient was affected by relapse after autologous stem cell transplantation, while exposure to brentuximab vedotin was not uniform. Each best response was a complete response, a partial response or progressive disease. The sequence was collected from a human donor with classical Hodgkin lymphoma. The specimen comprised peripheral blood mononuclear cells (PBMCs), sampled at baseline. This rearrangement joins TRBV19 to TRBJ1-3; no definite D call. CDR3: CASSMDARHQSSGNTIYF. The CDR3, as DNA: TGTGCCAGTAGCATGGACGCTCGGCACCAGAGCTCTGGAAACACCATATATTTT.